The present entry profiles one T cell receptor beta chain with its context. Its target antigen remains unknown. The CDR3 sequence holds 14 residues, the cysteine and phenylalanine included. No DNA is recorded. The germline V gene supplies CDR1 LGHNA and CDR2 YSLEER. Peripheral blood mononuclear cells were isolated from healthy donor buffy coats by density gradient separation. In the study, negative magnetic separation with EasySep or MojoSort CD8+ T cell isolation kits was used to enrich total CD8+ T cells. An RNeasy Mini Kit was used to extract total RNA from duplicate vials of over 130,000 sorted CD8+ T cells per subset. PBMCs were used either fresh or after being cryopreserved in fetal bovine serum containing roughly 10% DMSO. Fluorescence-activated cell sorting on a FACSAria III was used to sort CD8+ T cell subsets to purity. A Human TCR Profiling Kit was used to prepare UMI-labeled 5' RACE TCRbeta libraries. The same number of PCR cycles was used to prepare all TCRbeta libraries in parallel. The source study handled its data this way. Each TCRbeta library contained between roughly 2,600 and 20,000 functional CDR3beta clonotypes. MIGEC 1.2.9 was used for UMI extraction and consensus assembly, with a minimum of three reads required per UMI. MiXCR 3.0.3 was used to extract in-frame CDR3beta repertoires. Diversity metrics were computed in VDJtools 1.2.1 after downsampling each sample to 42,000 randomly selected UMIs. For each sample pair, the repertoire overlap metrics D, R and F2 were calculated in VDJtools using the top 3,000 clones. TCRdb reprocessed the reads and provides one entry for every CDR3 protein sequence; no DNA is given. TCRdb's processing, not the study's, gives the V and J calls here. The table of this sample itemizes under 20,000 distinct CDR3 sequences. The ten largest clones take up around 5.8% of the sample.

The data belong to a study of human CD8 memory T cell subsets (dated by TCRdb to about 2020). Concerning the study at large: The clonal relationships among stem-like (TSTEM), progenitor exhausted-like (TPEX) and effector memory CD8+ T cell subsets were assessed by comparing the TCRbeta repertoires of these subsets. TCRbeta repertoires were obtained from TSTEM, TPEX and effector memory subsets contributed by each of several donors. What the authors observed across the whole study: Both stem-like subsets shared clonotypes with effector memory cells, but TSTEM and TPEX repertoires overlapped minimally, suggesting distinct antigen spectra. Only TCRbeta chains were sequenced, and the repertoire comparisons were based on about six donors and tested using paired t-tests with Bonferroni correction. Based on Chao1 estimates, TSTEM subsets appeared to have greater repertoire diversity than TPEX subsets, which could potentially reflect a broader range of specificities. Normalized Shannon-Wiener diversity was similarly high in TSTEM and TPEX subsets, while effector memory subsets were less diverse by comparison.

The sample was CD8+ T cells from PBMCs. The TCR originated in a human donor in good health. The V and J segments used are TRBV4-3 and TRBJ2-7. The CDR3 in this case is CASSQGPRDQEQYF.